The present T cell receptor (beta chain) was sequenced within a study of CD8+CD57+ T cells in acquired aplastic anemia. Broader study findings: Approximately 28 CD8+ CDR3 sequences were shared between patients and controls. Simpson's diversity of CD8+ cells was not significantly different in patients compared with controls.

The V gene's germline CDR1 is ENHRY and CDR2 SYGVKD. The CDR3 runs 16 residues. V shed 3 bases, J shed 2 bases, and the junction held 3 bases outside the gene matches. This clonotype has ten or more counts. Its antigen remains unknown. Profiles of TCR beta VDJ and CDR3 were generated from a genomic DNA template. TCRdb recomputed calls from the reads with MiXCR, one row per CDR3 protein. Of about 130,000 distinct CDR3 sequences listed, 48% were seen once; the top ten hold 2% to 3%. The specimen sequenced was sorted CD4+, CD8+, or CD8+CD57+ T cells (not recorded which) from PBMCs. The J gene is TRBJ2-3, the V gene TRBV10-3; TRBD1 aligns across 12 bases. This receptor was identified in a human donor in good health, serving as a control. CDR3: CAISEGTGGPTDTQYF. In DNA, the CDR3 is TGTGCCATCAGTGAAGGGACAGGGGGCCCCACAGATACGCAGTATTTT.